This T cell receptor beta chain was sequenced for a study of cytomegalovirus exposure and HLA in healthy donors. Note on this clone: Its specificity is not known.

Findings and caveats of the study: Presence/absence results assume similar sequencing depth per donor, which may not hold.

This CDR3 is 14 amino acids long. The V gene end was trimmed by 5 bases and the J gene end by 3 bases; junction bases not matched to a gene: 6. Germline V CDR1 and CDR2: MNHNS, SASEGT. It was with 60 Vbeta and 13 Jbeta primers that the PCR ran. The data were produced by immunoSEQ multiplex PCR, yet TCRdb's version contains in-frame clones alone and is incomplete. The data contain 100,000 to 150,000 clones, 65% to 85% of them seen just once; the ten biggest clones take up roughly 1.9%. Sequencing used PBMCs. This clonotype was obtained from a woman aged 35 to 49 in good health and CMV-seronegative. This rearrangement joins TRBV6-1 to TRBJ2-5; 7 bases line up with TRBD2. Here the CDR3 reads CASSWTRSEETQYF. DNA of the CDR3: TGTGCCAGCAGTTGGACTAGATCCGAAGAGACCCAGTACTTC.